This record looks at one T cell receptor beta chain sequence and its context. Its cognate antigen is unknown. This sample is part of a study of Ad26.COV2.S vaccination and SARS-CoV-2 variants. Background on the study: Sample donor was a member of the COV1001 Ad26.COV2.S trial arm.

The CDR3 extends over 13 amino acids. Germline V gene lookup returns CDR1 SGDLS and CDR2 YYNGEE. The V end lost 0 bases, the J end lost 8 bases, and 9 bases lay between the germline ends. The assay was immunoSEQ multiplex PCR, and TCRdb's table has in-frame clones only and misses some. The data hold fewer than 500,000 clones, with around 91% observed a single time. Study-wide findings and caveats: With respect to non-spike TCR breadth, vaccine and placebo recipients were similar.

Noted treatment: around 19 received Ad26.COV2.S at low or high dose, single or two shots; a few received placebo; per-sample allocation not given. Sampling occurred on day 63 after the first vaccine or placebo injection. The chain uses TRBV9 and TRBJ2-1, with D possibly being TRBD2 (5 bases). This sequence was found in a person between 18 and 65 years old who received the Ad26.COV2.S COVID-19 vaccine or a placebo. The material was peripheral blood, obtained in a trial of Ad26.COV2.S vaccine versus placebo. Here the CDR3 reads CASSVEGVDEQFF. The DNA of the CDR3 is TGTGCCAGCAGCGTAGAGGGAGTCGATGAGCAGTTCTTC. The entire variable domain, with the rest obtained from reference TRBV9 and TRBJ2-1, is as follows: DSGVTQTPKHLITATGQRVTLRCSPRSGDLSVYWYQQSLDQGLQFLIQYYNGEERAKGNILERFSAQQFPDLHSELNLSSLELGDSALYFCASSVEGVDEQFFGPGTRLTVL.